The 4 T cell receptor beta chains given below trace back to one sample, sequenced in a study of blood T cell repertoires in COVID-19. Sequencing used immunoSEQ multiplex PCR; TCRdb keeps in-frame clones, though not all of them. The table has about 130,000 clones, 75% to 90% seen once; the top ten hold around 4.5%. The source material was peripheral blood. These receptors were taken from a human donor in a cohort sampled during active COVID-19.

This clone occurred a few times. The chain recombines TRBV7-8 with TRBJ1-2; no clear D gene. Germline V gives CDR1 SGHVS, CDR2 FQNEAQ. The CDR3 consists of 14 residues. The V gene lost 4 bases and the J gene lost 4 bases, with 13 bases spanning the gap. CDR3 sequence (DNA): TGTGCCAGCAGCTCCCGCGACACCGCCTATGGCTACACCTTC. This codes for CASSSRDTAYGYTF.

The chain recombines TRBV4-1 with TRBJ2-1; 7 nucleotides agree with TRBD1. V was clipped by 0 bases and J by 3 bases; unmatched bases: 5. The V gene's germline CDR1 is MGHRA and CDR2 YSYEKL. This CDR3 region has 16 residues. CDR3 sequence: CASSQDLGGLYNEQFF. In DNA, the CDR3 is TGCGCCAGCAGCCAAGATTTAGGGGGCCTCTACAATGAGCAGTTCTTC.

This clone appeared a single time. The V and J genes are TRBV9 and TRBJ2-3; a possible D gene is TRBD2 (6 bases). This CDR3 has 13 amino acids. Germline CDR1 reads SGDLS; CDR2 reads YYNGEE. Trimming left V 4 bases short and J 8 bases short, with 14 bases between. The CDR3 nucleotides are TGTGCCAGCAGCCCGAGACTAGGACTTACGCAGTATTTT. The encoded protein is CASSPRLGLTQYF.

This clone was found once. The rearrangement links TRBV24-1 to TRBJ1-5; possible D gene TRBD1, 6 bases. The CDR3 is made up of 15 amino acids. In germline, CDR1 is KGHDR, CDR2 SFDVKD. The V end lost 3 bases, the J end lost 6 bases, and 14 bases lay between the germline ends. The CDR3 nucleotides are TGTGCCACCAGTGATACTACAGGGTTTGGTCAGCCCCAGCATTTT. Encoded protein: CATSDTTGFGQPQHF.